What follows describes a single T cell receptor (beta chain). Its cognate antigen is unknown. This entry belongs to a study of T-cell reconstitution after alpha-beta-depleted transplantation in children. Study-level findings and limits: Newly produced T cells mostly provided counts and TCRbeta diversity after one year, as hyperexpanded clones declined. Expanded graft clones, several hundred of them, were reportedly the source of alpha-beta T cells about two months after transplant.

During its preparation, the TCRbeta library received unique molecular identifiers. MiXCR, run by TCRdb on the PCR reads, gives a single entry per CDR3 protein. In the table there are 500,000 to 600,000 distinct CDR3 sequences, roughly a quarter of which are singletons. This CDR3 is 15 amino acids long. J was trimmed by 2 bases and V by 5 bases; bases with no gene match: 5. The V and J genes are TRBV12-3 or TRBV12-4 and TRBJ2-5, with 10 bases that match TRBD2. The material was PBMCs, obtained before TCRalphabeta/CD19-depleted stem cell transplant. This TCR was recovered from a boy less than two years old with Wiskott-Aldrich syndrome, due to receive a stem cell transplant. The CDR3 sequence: CASSPSGSSQETQYF. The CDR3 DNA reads TGTGCCAGCAGTCCTAGCGGGAGCTCTCAAGAGACCCAGTACTTC.